The rows below give T cell receptor beta chains drawn from one sample of a study of blood T cell repertoires in COVID-19. Profiling relied on immunoSEQ multiplex PCR, and the TCRdb table lists in-frame clones only, not all of them. The data contain about 480,000 clones, roughly 90% of them singletons. Source material: PBMCs or T cells enriched from blood (not recorded which). The receptors were gathered from a woman aged 40 to 50 who had recovered from COVID-19. The CDR3 runs from the conserved cysteine through the conserved F or W. A D gene is named only where the DNA matches it firmly. A row's size may be missing; if present it is once, few, many or a size class.

TRBV6-5	NA	TRBD1	TRBJ2-5	TGTGCCAGCAGTTACGGGCAGGGGGCTTGGGAGACCCAGTACTTC	CASSYGQGAWETQYF
TRBV19	NA	NA	TRBJ1-2	TGTGCCAGTAGTAATTACAGGGACGTTCTTTATGGCTACACCTTC	CASSNYRDVLYGYTF
TRBV24-1	once	TRBD1	TRBJ1-2	TGTGCCACCAGTGATCCCCGAGGACAGGCCCGTGGCTACACCTTC	CATSDPRGQARGYTF
TRBV7-2	NA	NA	TRBJ1-5	TGTGCCAGCAGCTTAGGGGGGGGGAAAAATCAGCCCCAGCATTTT	CASSLGGGKNQPQHF
TRBV15	NA	TRBD1	TRBJ1-1	TGTGCCACCAGCAGAGGACCAGGGGGTAGGACTGAAGCTTTCTTT	CATSRGPGGRTEAFF
TRBV7-2	once	TRBD2	TRBJ2-7	TGTGCCAGCAGCTACCCGGCTAGCGGGAAATACGAGCAGTACTTC	CASSYPASGKYEQYF
TRBV4-3	NA	TRBD2	TRBJ2-7	TGCGCCAGCAGCCAAGATTTGAACTCACTAGCGGGAGAAGGGGAGCAGTACTTC	CASSQDLNSLAGEGEQYF
TRBV7-6	NA	NA	TRBJ2-3	TGTGCCAGCAGCTTAGGGGGGGCTAGCGGAATAGATACGCAGTATTTT	CASSLGGASGIDTQYF
TRBV6-1	NA	NA	TRBJ1-5	TGTGCCAGCAGTGATTTTGCAGGGGTTATTCAGCCCCAGCATTTT	CASSDFAGVIQPQHF
TRBV9	once	NA	TRBJ1-1	TGTGCCAGCAGCGTACAGAACACTGAAGCTTTCTTT	CASSVQNTEAFF
TRBV7-2	NA	TRBD1	TRBJ1-2	TGTGCCAGCAGCTTACCCACGACACGAGGGACAGGGGATCCTTATGGCTACACCTTC	CASSLPTTRGTGDPYGYTF
TRBV19	NA	NA	TRBJ1-2	TGTGCCAGTATCGGCGGCGAGAATTTTAACTATGGCTACACCTTC	CASIGGENFNYGYTF
TRBV3-1/TRBV3-2	NA	NA	TRBJ2-7	TGTGCCAGCAGCCAAGATTCAGTCTACGAGCAGTACTTC	CASSQDSVYEQYF
TRBV18	NA	TRBD2	TRBJ2-7	TGTGCCAGCTCACCTCGGACTAGTCGCGACGAGCAGTACTTC	CASSPRTSRDEQYF
TRBV7-9	few	NA	TRBJ1-5	TGTGCCAGCAGTTCTGACTTTAGCAATCAGCCCCAGCATTTT	CASSSDFSNQPQHF
TRBV4-3	NA	NA	TRBJ1-2	TGCGCCAGCAGTTACGGAGGCAGCTATGGCTACACCTTC	CASSYGGSYGYTF
TRBV7-9	once	TRBD1	TRBJ2-1	TGTGCCAGCAGCCCGCCGGGACAGGGAGTAAATGAGCAGTTCTTC	CASSPPGQGVNEQFF
TRBV30	NA	TRBD1	TRBJ1-1	TGTGCCCGGTCGGGACAGTCGAACACTGAAGCTTTCTTT	CARSGQSNTEAFF
TRBV13	few	TRBD2	TRBJ2-1	TGTGCCAGCAGCTTCATGACCCCGGGACTAGCGGGAGGGCTGGAAAATGAGCAGTTCTTC	CASSFMTPGLAGGLENEQFF
TRBV15	once	TRBD1	TRBJ1-2	TGTGCCACCAGCAGAGGACAGGGGGGTTTAATGTACTATGGCTACACCTTC	CATSRGQGGLMYYGYTF
TRBV27	NA	TRBD1	TRBJ1-2	TGTGCCAGCAGTCGGCGACAGGGGGCACCCTATGGCTACACCTTC	CASSRRQGAPYGYTF
TRBV29-1	NA	TRBD2	TRBJ2-2	TGCAGCGTTAGCGGGAGGCGGGAAACCGGGGAGCTGTTTTTT	CSVSGRRETGELFF
TRBV4-2	NA	NA	TRBJ1-5	TGTGCCAGCAGCCAAGAGCGCCATCAAAATCAGCCCCAGCATTTT	CASSQERHQNQPQHF
TRBV4-2	NA	TRBD2	TRBJ2-1	TGTGCCAGCAGCTTCACTGGAGCGGGGCCGGGATTCTTC	CASSFTGAGPGFF
TRBV7-9	NA	NA	TRBJ1-5	TGTGCCAGCAGCCCGGGGGGAAGCAATCAGCCCCAGCATTTT	CASSPGGSNQPQHF
TRBV7-2	NA	NA	TRBJ2-5	TGTGCCAGCAGGCCCGGACTGCTCCAAGAGACCCAGTACTTC	CASRPGLLQETQYF
TRBV2	few	NA	TRBJ1-1	TGTGCCAGCCTATCGGAGACTGAAGCTTTCTTT	CASLSETEAFF
TRBV12-3/TRBV12-4	NA	NA	TRBJ2-4	TGTGCCAGCAGTTTACAGGGAAACATTCAGTACTTC	CASSLQGNIQYF
TRBV5-8	NA	TRBD1	TRBJ1-3	TGTGCCAGCAGTTACGACAGGGCCGCTGGAAACACCATATATTTT	CASSYDRAAGNTIYF
TRBV5-8	few	NA	TRBJ1-2	TGTGCCAGCAGCCCCAGAGGCGGAAGTGTAGGTGGCTACACCTTC	CASSPRGGSVGGYTF
TRBV5-5	NA	NA	TRBJ2-7	TGTGCCAGCAGCCAGACCTACGAGCAGTACTTC	CASSQTYEQYF
TRBV6-2/TRBV6-3	NA	NA	TRBJ2-7	TGTGCCAGCAGTTACGGTGGACAACCCTACGAGCAGTACTTC	CASSYGGQPYEQYF
TRBV25-1	NA	TRBD1	TRBJ2-1	TGTGCCAGCAGTGAATATAGTTCCGGGACAGGTACCTACAATGAGCAGTTCTTC	CASSEYSSGTGTYNEQFF